These 15 T cell receptor beta chains were all obtained from the same sample, sequenced in a study of T-cell reconstitution after alpha-beta-depleted transplantation in children. During its preparation, the TCRbeta library received unique molecular identifiers. Each CDR3 protein gets one entry after TCRdb re-called the PCR reads with MiXCR. The sample has 610,000 or so distinct CDR3 sequences, about a quarter seen once; the top ten hold approximately 39%. Sequencing used PBMCs, obtained before TCRalphabeta/CD19-depleted stem cell transplant. The receptors come from a boy under two years old with Wiskott-Aldrich syndrome, due to receive a stem cell transplant.

The chain couples TRBV10-3 to TRBJ1-4; D not certain. Trimming pared 0 bases from V and 4 bases from J, leaving 9 bases between. The CDR3 is made up of 15 amino acids. CDR1 ENHRY and CDR2 SYGVKD come from the germline V gene. The CDR3 sequence: CAISESAGDNEKLFF. CDR3 coding DNA: TGTGCCATCAGTGAGTCGGCAGGAGATAATGAAAAACTGTTTTTT.

The chain carries TRBV12-3 or TRBV12-4 and TRBJ1-2, with 10 bases aligning to TRBD1. V lost 5 bases and J lost 4; bases outside the gene matches: 7. This CDR3 is 15 amino acids long. The CDR3 reads CASSAGTGDGYGYTF. CDR3 nucleotide sequence: TGTGCCAGCAGTGCCGGGACAGGGGATGGCTATGGCTACACCTTC.

The sample holds a few counts of this clonotype. This chain links TRBV24-1 with TRBJ2-5; no clear D gene. The CDR3 has 14 amino acids. Trimming stripped 4 bases from V and 5 bases from J, with 13 bases between. CDR1 and CDR2 (germline): KGHDR, SFDVKD. In DNA form, the CDR3 reads TGTGCCACCAGTGACCCTGGGATGTTGGAGACCCAGTACTTC. Translating it yields CATSDPGMLETQYF.

In its sample, this clonotype was seen a few times. The V gene is TRBV6-1, the J gene TRBJ1-2; no clear D gene. The CDR3 has 14 amino acids. Germline values: CDR1 MNHNS, CDR2 SASEGT. Trimming cost V 6 bases and J 0 bases, with 11 bases left between them. CDR3 sequence reads: CASSSAFSNYGYTF. CDR3 bases: TGTGCCAGCAGCTCGGCCTTTTCTAACTATGGCTACACCTTC.

Only a few counts were recorded for this clonotype. The V and J genes are TRBV7-9 and TRBJ1-4; a weak D match, TRBD1 (6 bases). This CDR3 region has 15 residues. The V end was cut by 2 bases, the J end by 8 bases, with 15 bases between. The germline CDR1 and CDR2 sequences are SEHNR and FQNEAQ (reference sequence). The CDR3 coding sequence is TGTGCCAGCAGCTTATCCGGGGGCGCGGGAGAAAAACTGTTTTTT. Protein: CASSLSGGAGEKLFF.

This clonotype was recorded a few times. V usage is TRBV12-3 or TRBV12-4 and J usage is TRBJ1-1; the D gene is possibly TRBD1 (5 bases). The CDR3 is made up of 13 amino acids. V lost 3 bases, J lost 5 bases, and 10 bases lay in between. CDR3 in DNA: TGTGCCAGCAGTTTCAGGGAAGCGACTGAAGCTTTCTTT. It encodes CASSFREATEAFF.

The table lists this clonotype with a few counts. The CDR3 sequence is CATSRGSSGGTDTQYF. DNA of the CDR3: TGTGCCACCAGCAGAGGTTCTAGCGGAGGCACAGATACGCAGTATTTT. The chain is built from TRBV15 and TRBJ2-3; the match to TRBD2 covers 7 bases. The CDR3 is 16 amino acids. In germline, CDR1 is LNHNV, CDR2 YYDKDF (reference sequence). The trim removed 1 base at V and 1 base at J, leaving 5 bases unmatched.

This clonotype came up many times. The rearrangement joins TRBV5-1 to TRBJ1-5, with no clear D. The CDR3 loop spans 14 amino acids. Germline CDR1 reads SGHRS; CDR2 reads YFSETQ. V was shortened by 2 bases and J by 0 bases, with 6 bases between the two germline ends. The CDR3 protein is CASSFGDSNQPQHF. The DNA for the CDR3 is TGCGCCAGCAGCTTCGGGGATAGCAATCAGCCCCAGCATTTT. Based on the CDR3 plus reference TRBV5-1 and TRBJ1-5, the full variable domain is KAGVTQTPRYLIKTRGQQVTLSCSPISGHRSVSWYQQTPGQGLQFLFEYFSETQRNKGNFPGRFSGRQFSNSRSEMNVSTLELGDSALYLCASSFGDSNQPQHFGDGTRLSIL.

This clonotype appeared a few times. The chain uses TRBV15 and TRBJ2-3; a possible D gene is TRBD1 (5 bases). The CDR3 spans 14 residues. The V gene lost 0 bases and the J gene lost 6 bases, with 10 bases spanning the gap. Germline CDR1 LNHNV, CDR2 YYDKDF (reference sequence). The CDR3 region is CATSRDPGFDTQYF. The CDR3, as DNA: TGTGCCACCAGCAGAGATCCAGGGTTCGATACGCAGTATTTT.

V usage is TRBV20-1 and J usage is TRBJ1-1; TRBD1 is a possible D gene (6 bases). Germline CDR1 is DFQATT and CDR2 is SNEGSKA (reference sequence). V lost 2 bases and J 1 base, leaving 11 bases between the germline ends. The CDR3 is made up of 14 amino acids. CDR3 sequence reads: CSARQGTPNTEAFF. DNA for the CDR3: TGCAGTGCTAGACAGGGGACACCGAACACTGAAGCTTTCTTT.

There are a few counts of this clonotype. The chain combines TRBV20-1 with TRBJ2-1, with TRBD1 identical over 8 bases. The junction had 9 bases not matched to a gene; V was cut back by 6 bases and J by 5 bases. This CDR3 comprises 14 residues. The germline V gene has CDR1 DFQATT and CDR2 SNEGSKA (reference sequence). This CDR3 is CSAWGRGPHNEQFF. The CDR3 bases are TGCAGTGCCTGGGGCAGGGGGCCCCACAATGAGCAGTTCTTC.

This clonotype has a handful of counts. In DNA form, the CDR3 reads TGTGCCACCAGCAAGAGCCTGAATAGCAATCAGCCCCAGCATTTT. The encoded protein is CATSKSLNSNQPQHF. The chain employs TRBV15 and TRBJ1-5; D unclear. The length of the CDR3 is 15 residues. V dropped 4 bases and J dropped 0 bases, with 10 bases sitting between them. The V gene's germline CDR1 is LNHNV and CDR2 YYDKDF (reference sequence).

The chain is built from TRBV12-3 or TRBV12-4 and TRBJ1-5; a weak D match, TRBD1 (5 bases). The CDR3 contains 12 residues. The V end lost 3 bases, the J end lost 7 bases, and 7 bases lay between the germline ends. The CDR3 sequence: CASSFGAQPQHF. DNA of the CDR3: TGTGCCAGCAGTTTTGGGGCGCAGCCCCAGCATTTT.

The genes are TRBV5-1 and TRBJ2-4; tentatively, D is TRBD2 (5 bases). V gave up 6 bases and J gave up 0 bases, with 10 bases separating them. Germline CDR1 reads SGHRS; CDR2 reads YFSETQ. This CDR3 is 14 amino acids long. The CDR3 reads CASTPTIAKNIQYF. The CDR3 DNA sequence: TGCGCCAGCACCCCGACTATAGCCAAAAACATTCAGTACTTC.

The rearrangement links TRBV15 to TRBJ2-7; 8 bases are a match to TRBD2. CDR3 length: 17 amino acids. V lost 1 base and J lost 2; bases outside the gene matches: 10. Germline lookup yields CDR1 LNHNV and CDR2 YYDKDF (reference sequence). The DNA for the CDR3 is TGTGCCACCAGCAGAGGGGCTGGTAGCGGGATGGCCTACGAGCAGTACTTC. It specifies CATSRGAGSGMAYEQYF.